Listed below are T cell receptor beta chains from one sample, sequenced in a study of OX40 agonist ivuxolimab in advanced cancers. Profiling relied on immunoSEQ multiplex PCR, and the TCRdb table lists in-frame clones only, not all of them. The table records about 27,000 clones, around four fifths of them present only once. Sequencing was performed on CD4+ or CD8+ T cells sorted from blood, taken in a trial of the OX40 agonist ivuxolimab. All receptors derive from an adult with an advanced solid tumor such as melanoma, head and neck, liver or kidney cancer. CDR3s include the opening cysteine and the closing phenylalanine or tryptophan. A D gene is named only where the DNA matches it firmly. Size values are once, few and many counts, or a class for expanded clones, and some rows have none.

>few|TRBJ2-7|TRBV7-8|NA
TGTGCCAGCAGCACTTACCGGGGAGTCTCCTACGAGCAGTACTTC
CASSTYRGVSYEQYF
>NA|TRBJ2-6|TRBV5-4|NA
TGTGCCAGCAGCTTCAGGGGTCTAGGGGCCAACGTCCTGACTTTC
CASSFRGLGANVLTF
>many|TRBJ2-1|TRBV28|TRBD2
TGTGCCGTCGGGGGGTACAATGAGCAGTTCTTC
CAVGGYNEQFF
>NA|TRBJ2-3|TRBV27|NA
TGTGCCAGCAGTCCGACGCAGGGAAATCCGGCAACAGATACGCAGTATTTT
CASSPTQGNPATDTQYF
>NA|TRBJ2-3|TRBV6-5|NA
TGTGCCAGCAGTCCCCTAGGGAATACGCAGTATTTT
CASSPLGNTQYF
>NA|TRBJ2-3|TRBV28|NA
TGTGCCAGCAGCTTGTCCCCCACAGATACGCAGTATTTT
CASSLSPTDTQYF
>once|TRBJ2-7|TRBV18|TRBD2
TGTGCCAGCTCACCGACTAGCGACTACGAGCAGTACTTC
CASSPTSDYEQYF
>NA|TRBJ1-2|TRBV29-1|NA
TGCAGCGTTGAAGTGCTGGATGGCTACACCTTC
CSVEVLDGYTF
>NA|TRBJ2-2|TRBV7-9|NA
TGTGCCAGCAGCTTAAGCGGCGCTATGGCCGGGGAGCTGTTTTTT
CASSLSGAMAGELFF
>NA|TRBJ2-2|TRBV5-3|TRBD2
TGTGCCAGAAGCTCATACTGGACTAGCGGGAGGGCGAACACCGGGGAGCTGTTTTTT
CARSSYWTSGRANTGELFF
>NA|TRBJ2-7|TRBV5-4|NA
TGTGCCAGCAGCTTGCAGGGTAGCTACGAGCAGTACTTC
CASSLQGSYEQYF
>NA|TRBJ2-4|TRBV13|NA
TGTGCCAGCAGCTTTGCGGAGCAGGCCAAAAACATTCAGTACTTC
CASSFAEQAKNIQYF